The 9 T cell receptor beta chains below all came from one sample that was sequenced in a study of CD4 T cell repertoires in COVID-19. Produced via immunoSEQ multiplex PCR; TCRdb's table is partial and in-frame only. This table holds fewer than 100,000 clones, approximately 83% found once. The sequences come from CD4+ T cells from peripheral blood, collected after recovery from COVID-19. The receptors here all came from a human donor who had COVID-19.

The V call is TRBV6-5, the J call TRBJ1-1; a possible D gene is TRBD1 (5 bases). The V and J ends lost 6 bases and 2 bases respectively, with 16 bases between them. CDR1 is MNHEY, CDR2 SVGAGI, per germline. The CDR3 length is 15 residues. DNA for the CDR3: TGTGCCAGCAGCCCGAAGGGGTTGGTCAACACTGAAGCTTTCTTT. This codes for CASSPKGLVNTEAFF.

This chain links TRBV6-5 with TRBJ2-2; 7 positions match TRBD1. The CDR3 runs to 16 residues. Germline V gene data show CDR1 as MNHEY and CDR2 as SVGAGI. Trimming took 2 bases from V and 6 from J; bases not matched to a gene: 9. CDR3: CASSYARLTGPGELFF. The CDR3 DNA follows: TGTGCCAGCAGTTACGCCCGTCTGACAGGGCCCGGGGAGCTGTTTTTT.

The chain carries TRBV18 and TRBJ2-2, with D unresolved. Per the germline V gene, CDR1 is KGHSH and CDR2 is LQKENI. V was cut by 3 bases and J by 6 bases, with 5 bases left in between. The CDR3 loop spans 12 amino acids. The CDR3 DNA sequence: TGTGCCAGCTCACCCGGGCCCGGGGAGCTGTTTTTT. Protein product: CASSPGPGELFF. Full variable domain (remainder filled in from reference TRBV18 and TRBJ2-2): NAGVMQNPRHLVRRRGQEARLRCSPMKGHSHVYWYRQLPEEGLKFMVYLQKENIIDESGMPKERFSAEFPKEGPSILRIQQVVRGDSAAYFCASSPGPGELFFGEGSRLTVL.

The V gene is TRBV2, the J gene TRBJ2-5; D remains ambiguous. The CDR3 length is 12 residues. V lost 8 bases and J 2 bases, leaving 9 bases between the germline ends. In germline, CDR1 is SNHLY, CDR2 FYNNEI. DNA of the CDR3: TGTGCCAGCGGATTACTTCAAGAGACCCAGTACTTC. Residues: CASGLLQETQYF.

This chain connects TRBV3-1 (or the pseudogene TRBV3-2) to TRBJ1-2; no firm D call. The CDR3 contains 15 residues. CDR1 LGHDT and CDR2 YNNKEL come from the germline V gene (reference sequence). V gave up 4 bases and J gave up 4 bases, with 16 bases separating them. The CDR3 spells CASSPLQLTSYGYTF. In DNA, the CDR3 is TGTGCCAGCAGCCCACTTCAACTGACAAGCTATGGCTACACCTTC.

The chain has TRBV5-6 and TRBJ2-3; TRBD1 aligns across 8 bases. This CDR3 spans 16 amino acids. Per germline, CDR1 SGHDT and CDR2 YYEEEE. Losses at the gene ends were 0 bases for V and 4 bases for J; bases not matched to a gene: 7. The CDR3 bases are TGTGCCAGCAGCTTGGTAGCTGGCAGGGGGCCAGATACGCAGTATTTT. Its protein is CASSLVAGRGPDTQYF.

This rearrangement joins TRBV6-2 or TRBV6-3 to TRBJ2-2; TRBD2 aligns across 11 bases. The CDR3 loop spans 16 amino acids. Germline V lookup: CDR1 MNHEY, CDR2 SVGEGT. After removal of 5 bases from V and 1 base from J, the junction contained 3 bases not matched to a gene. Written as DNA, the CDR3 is TGTGCCAGCAGTAGAACTAGCGGGAGGAACACCGGGGAGCTGTTTTTT. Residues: CASSRTSGRNTGELFF.

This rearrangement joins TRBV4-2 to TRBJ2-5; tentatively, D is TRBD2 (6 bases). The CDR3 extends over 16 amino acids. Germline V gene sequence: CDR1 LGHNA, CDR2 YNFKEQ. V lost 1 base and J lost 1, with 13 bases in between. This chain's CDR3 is CASSQVTEGFQETQYF. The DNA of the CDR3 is TGTGCCAGCAGCCAAGTTACGGAGGGTTTCCAAGAGACCCAGTACTTC.

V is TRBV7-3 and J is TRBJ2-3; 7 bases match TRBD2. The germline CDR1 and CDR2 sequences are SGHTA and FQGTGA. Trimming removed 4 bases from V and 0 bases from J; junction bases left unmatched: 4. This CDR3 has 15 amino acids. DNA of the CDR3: TGTGCCAGCAGCTCCGGGACTACTAGCACAGATACGCAGTATTTT. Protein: CASSSGTTSTDTQYF.